These 13 T cell receptor beta chains were sequenced from one sample in a study of T cell responses to AZD1222 COVID-19 vaccine. Assay: immunoSEQ multiplex PCR; the TCRdb copy retains only in-frame clones and omits some. The table includes 130,000 to 150,000 clones, 92% detected once. Sequencing used peripheral blood, obtained on day 0 of AZD1222 vaccination. The origin of the receptors is an adult in good health.

Comment on this clone: Sequence at one end of the junction differs from germline and may be a read error. The CDR3 loop is CASSPGSTTTWELFF. CDR3 bases: TGTGCCAGCTCACCGGGATCTACCACCACCTGGGAGCTGTTTTTT. V and J are TRBV18 and TRBJ2-2; D is undetermined. Per the germline V gene, CDR1 is KGHSH and CDR2 is LQKENI. The CDR3 has 15 amino acids.

The chain recombines TRBV15 with TRBJ2-3, with 7 bases matching TRBD2. The CDR3 runs to 13 residues. Germline assignment: CDR1 LNHNV and CDR2 YYDKDF (reference sequence). After removal of 7 bases from V and 1 base from J, the junction contained 2 bases not matched to a gene. The CDR3 DNA is TGTGCCACCACGGGGGGACGCACAGATACGCAGTATTTT. Protein sequence: CATTGGRTDTQYF.

The gene calls are TRBV10-3 and TRBJ1-2, with a weak D call TRBD1 (5 bases). The ends were cut back, 0 bases at V and 6 bases at J, with 20 bases in the middle. The germline CDR1 and CDR2 sequences are ENHRY and SYGVKD. The CDR3 contains 17 residues. The CDR3 sequence: CAISESMGQSTENGYTF. The DNA of the CDR3 is TGTGCCATCAGTGAGTCGATGGGGCAGTCCACTGAGAATGGCTACACCTTC.

V is TRBV10-3 and J is TRBJ1-1; D uncertain. CDR1 ENHRY and CDR2 SYGVKD come from the germline V gene. The CDR3 has 15 residues. V lost 10 bases to trimming and J lost 2 bases, with 20 bases between them. This CDR3 reads CATMDAKTGNTEAFF. DNA of the CDR3: TGTGCCACTATGGACGCTAAAACCGGCAACACTGAAGCTTTCTTT.

This chain links TRBV7-6 with TRBJ2-7; D is ambiguous. This CDR3 is 12 amino acids long. Germline V gives CDR1 SGHVS, CDR2 FNYEAQ. V was trimmed by 4 bases and J by 2 bases, leaving 6 bases between them. CDR3 loop: CASSSYPYEQYF. The CDR3 nucleotides are TGTGCCAGCAGCTCCTATCCCTACGAGCAGTACTTC. Full variable domain (rest looked up from reference TRBV7-6 and TRBJ2-7): GAGVSQSPRYKVTKRGQDVALRCDPISGHVSLYWYRQALGQGPEFLTYFNYEAQQDKSGLPNDRFSAERPEGSISTLTIQRTEQRDSAMYRCASSSYPYEQYFGPGTRLTVT.

The chain employs TRBV18 and TRBJ1-6, with D tentatively TRBD1 (6 bases). The CDR3 runs to 17 residues. V was cut by 2 bases and J by 0 bases, with 11 bases left in between. Germline V gene lookup returns CDR1 KGHSH and CDR2 LQKENI. The CDR3 reads CASSPGGGSSYNSPLHF. CDR3 nucleotide sequence: TGTGCCAGCTCACCAGGAGGGGGGAGCTCCTATAATTCACCCCTCCACTTT.

The sample holds one count of this clone. The chain joins TRBV14 to TRBJ1-1; perhaps TRBD1 as D (6 bases). V was cut by 6 bases and J by 4 bases, with 15 bases left in between. This CDR3 spans 14 amino acids. Germline lookup yields CDR1 SGHDN and CDR2 FVKESK. CDR3 sequence (DNA): TGTGCCAGCAGTACCGGGACACACTTCACTGAAGCTTTCTTT. Encoded protein: CASSTGTHFTEAFF.

The chain recombines TRBV4-3 with TRBJ2-3; a weak D match, TRBD2 (6 bases). This CDR3 comprises 14 residues. Germline CDR1 and CDR2: LGHNA and YSLEER. V was cut by 0 bases and J by 3 bases, with 7 bases left in between. CDR3 region: CASSQDGGTDTQYF. CDR3 DNA: TGCGCCAGCAGCCAAGATGGAGGGACAGATACGCAGTATTTT.

V and J are TRBV28 and TRBJ2-7; the D gene could be TRBD1 or TRBD2 (5 bases each). Trimming pared 4 bases from V and 3 bases from J, leaving 19 bases between. Germline V CDR1 and CDR2: MDHEN, SYDVKM. This CDR3 is 16 amino acids long. CDR3 coding DNA: TGTGCCAGCAGTTCCCCCTGGGACGGAACGATCTACGAGCAGTACTTC. Its translation is CASSSPWDGTIYEQYF.

In its sample, this clone was seen once. This chain joins TRBV6-2 or TRBV6-3 and TRBJ1-1, with D tentatively TRBD1 (6 bases). Germline CDR1 is MNHEY and CDR2 is SVGEGT. Trimming stripped 2 bases from V and 0 bases from J, with 7 bases between. This CDR3 has 14 residues. The CDR3 loop is CASSYRGLNTEAFF. The CDR3, as DNA: TGTGCCAGCAGTTACAGGGGGTTGAACACTGAAGCTTTCTTT.

The chain uses TRBV7-2 and TRBJ2-1, with TRBD2 as a possible D gene (5 bases). The V end lost 1 base, the J end lost 8 bases, and 15 bases lay between the germline ends. This CDR3 has 15 residues. Germline lookup yields CDR1 SGHTA and CDR2 FQGNSA. For the CDR3, the DNA is TGTGCCAGCAGCTTAGTCTCTAGCTTCGGCGATGAGCAGTTCTTC. This gives the protein CASSLVSSFGDEQFF.

This clone was detected once. The chain links TRBV7-9 to TRBJ2-1; maybe TRBD2 (5 bases). CDR3 length: 14 residues. The germline V and J ends were trimmed by 4 bases and 8 bases, with 15 bases remaining between them. CDR1 is SEHNR and CDR2 is FQNEAQ in the germline V gene (reference sequence). CDR3 nucleotides: TGTGCCAGCAGCTACCGTGGACTCTGGGATGAGCAGTTCTTC. Amino acid sequence: CASSYRGLWDEQFF.

CDR3 in amino acids: CASSPGTGGSFNEKLFF. The CDR3 nucleotides read TGTGCCAGCTCACCCGGGACAGGGGGCAGTTTCAATGAAAAACTGTTTTTT. The V call is TRBV18, the J call TRBJ1-4; 12 bases align to TRBD1. Germline loops: CDR1 KGHSH, CDR2 LQKENI. The V and J ends lost 3 bases and 5 bases, in that order; junction bases with no gene match: 7. The CDR3 sequence is 17 residues long.